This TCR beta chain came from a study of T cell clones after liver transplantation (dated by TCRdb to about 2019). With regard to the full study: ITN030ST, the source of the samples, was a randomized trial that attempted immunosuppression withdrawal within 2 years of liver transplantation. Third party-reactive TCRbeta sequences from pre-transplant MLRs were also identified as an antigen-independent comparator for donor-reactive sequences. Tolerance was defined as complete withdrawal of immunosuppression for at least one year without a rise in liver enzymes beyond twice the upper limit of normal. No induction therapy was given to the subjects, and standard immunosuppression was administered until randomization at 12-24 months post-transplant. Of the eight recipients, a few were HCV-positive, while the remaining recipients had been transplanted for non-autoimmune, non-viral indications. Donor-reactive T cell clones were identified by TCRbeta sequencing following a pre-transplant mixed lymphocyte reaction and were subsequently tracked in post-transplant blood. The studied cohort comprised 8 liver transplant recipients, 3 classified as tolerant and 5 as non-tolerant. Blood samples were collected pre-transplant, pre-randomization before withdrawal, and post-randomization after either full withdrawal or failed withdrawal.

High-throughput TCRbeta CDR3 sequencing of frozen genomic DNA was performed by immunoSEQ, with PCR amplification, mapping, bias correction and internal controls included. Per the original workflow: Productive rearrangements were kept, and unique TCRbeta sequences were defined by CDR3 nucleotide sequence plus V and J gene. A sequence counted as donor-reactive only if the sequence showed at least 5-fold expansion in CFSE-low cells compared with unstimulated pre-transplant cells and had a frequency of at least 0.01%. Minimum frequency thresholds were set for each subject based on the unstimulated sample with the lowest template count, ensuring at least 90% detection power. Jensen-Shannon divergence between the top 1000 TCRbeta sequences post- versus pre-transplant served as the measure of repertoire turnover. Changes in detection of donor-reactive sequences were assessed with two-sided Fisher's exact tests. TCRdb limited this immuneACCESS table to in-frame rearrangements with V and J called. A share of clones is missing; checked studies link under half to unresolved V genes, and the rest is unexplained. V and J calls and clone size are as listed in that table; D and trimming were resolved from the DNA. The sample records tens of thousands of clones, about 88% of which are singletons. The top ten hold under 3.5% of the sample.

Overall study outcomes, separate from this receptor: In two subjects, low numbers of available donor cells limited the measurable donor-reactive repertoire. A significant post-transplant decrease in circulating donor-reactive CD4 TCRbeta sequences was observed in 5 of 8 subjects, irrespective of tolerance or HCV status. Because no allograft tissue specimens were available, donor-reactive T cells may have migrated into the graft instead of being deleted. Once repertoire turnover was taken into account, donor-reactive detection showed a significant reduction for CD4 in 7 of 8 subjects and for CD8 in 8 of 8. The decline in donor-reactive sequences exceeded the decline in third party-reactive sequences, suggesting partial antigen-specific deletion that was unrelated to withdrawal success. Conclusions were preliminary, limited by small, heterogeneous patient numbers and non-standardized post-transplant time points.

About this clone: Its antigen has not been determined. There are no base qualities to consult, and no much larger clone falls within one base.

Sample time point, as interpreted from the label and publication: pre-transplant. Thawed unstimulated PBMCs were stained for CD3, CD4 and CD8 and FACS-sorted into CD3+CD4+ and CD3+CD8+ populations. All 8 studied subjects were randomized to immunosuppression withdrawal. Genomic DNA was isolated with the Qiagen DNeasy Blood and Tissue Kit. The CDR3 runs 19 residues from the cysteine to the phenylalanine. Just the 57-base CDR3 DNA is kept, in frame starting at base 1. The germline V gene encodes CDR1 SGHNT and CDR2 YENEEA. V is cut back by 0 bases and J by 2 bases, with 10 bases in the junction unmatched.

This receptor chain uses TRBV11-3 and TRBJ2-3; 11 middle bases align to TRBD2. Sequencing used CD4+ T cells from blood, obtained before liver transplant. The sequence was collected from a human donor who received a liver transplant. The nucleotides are TGTGCCAGCAGCTTAGACGGCTTTCTGACTAGCGGGAACACAGATACGCAGTATTTT. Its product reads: CASSLDGFLTSGNTDTQYF.